This TCR beta chain was sequenced for a study of T-cell reconstitution after alpha-beta-depleted transplantation in children. Points from the study as a whole: There were reportedly several hundred expanded graft clones from which alpha-beta T cells came about two months after transplant.

This CDR3 spans 15 amino acids. J gave up 2 bases and V 6 bases, and 8 bases lay outside the gene matches. Germline V gene data show CDR1 as MGHDK and CDR2 as SYGVNS. This clonotype was seen many times. As yet, its antigen is unknown. A TCRbeta library incorporating unique molecular identifiers was prepared. TCRdb fed the PCR reads into MiXCR, producing one record per CDR3 protein. The table shows 540,000 or so distinct CDR3 sequences, with 20% to 25% occurring only once. This chain connects TRBV25-1 to TRBJ2-5; 8 bases agree with TRBD2. The sequencing here drew on PBMCs, mostly from graft donor cells, taken 360 days after TCRalphabeta/CD19-depleted stem cell transplant. The receptor's source is a boy in the first two years of life who had a stem cell transplant for acute myeloid leukemia, so the T cells may come from the graft donor. DNA for the CDR3: TGTGCCAGCAGGAAGACTAGCGCGGGACAAGAGACCCAGTACTTC. Translated: CASRKTSAGQETQYF.